A single sample is the source of the 3 T cell receptor beta chains below, sequenced in a study of blood T cell repertoires in COVID-19. TCRdb's copy holds only in-frame clones and misses some; the assay was immunoSEQ multiplex PCR. The table shows 100,000 to 150,000 clones, with more than 60% occurring only once. The sequenced material came from peripheral blood. Receptor source: a woman between 65 and 79 years old with acute or convalescent COVID-19.

This chain uses TRBV7-3 with TRBJ1-5; D perhaps matches TRBD1 (6 bases). The CDR3 length is 17 residues. CDR1 SGHTA and CDR2 FQGTGA come from the germline V gene. The CDR3 here is CAGAGAAETYSNQPQHF. DNA for the CDR3: TGTGCGGGAGCGGGGGCCGCCGAAACCTATAGCAATCAGCCCCAGCATTTT.

The CDR3 nucleotides are TGTGCCAGCAGCTTAGCCCGGGCGGGAGTGCGAAATACGCAGTATTTT. Protein product: CASSLARAGVRNTQYF. This chain links TRBV7-2 with TRBJ2-3, with 7 bases lining up with TRBD2. Unmatched junction bases numbered 10, after V lost 0 bases and J lost 7 bases. The CDR3 sequence is 16 residues long. CDR1 is SGHTA, CDR2 FQGNSA, per germline. Full variable domain (remainder filled in from reference TRBV7-2 and TRBJ2-3): GAGVSQSPSNKVTEKGKDVELRCDPISGHTALYWYRQSLGQGLEFLIYFQGNSAPDKSGLPSDRFSAERTGGSVSTLTIQRTQQEDSAVYLCASSLARAGVRNTQYFGPGTRLTVL.

This chain connects TRBV10-3 to TRBJ2-1; 9 bases fit TRBD1. Trimming cost V 2 bases and J 5 bases; bases outside gene matches: 4. Germline loops: CDR1 ENHRY, CDR2 SYGVKD. CDR3 length: 15 amino acids. CDR3: CAISEGDRANNEQFF. In DNA form, the CDR3 reads TGTGCCATCAGTGAGGGGGACAGGGCCAACAATGAGCAGTTCTTC.